This TCR beta chain was identified during a study of shared clonotypes between healthy human individuals. Study context: The study used three CD4 naive, three CD4 memory, two CD8 naive and one CD8 memory plate per donor.

The CDR3 totals 13 residues. Trimming removed 8 bases at V and 0 bases at J, with 14 bases between. Germline CDR1 is GTSNPN and CDR2 is SVGIG (reference sequence). Whole-study results and caveats: Only blood underwent sampling, and tissue repertoires likely differ. Relative to their counterparts shared across all four donors, non-shared clonotypes exhibited diminished generation probabilities.

Notes on this clone: Its antigen is undetermined.

Per the original data handling: ImmunoSEQ supplied junction-only sequences lacking quality scores, so filtering was different. The assay was immunoSEQ multiplex PCR, and TCRdb's table has in-frame clones only and misses some. The V and J calls and clone size were taken over from that table, and D and trimming were inferred from the DNA. The sample has approximately 2.3 million clones; approximately 95% are singletons. The chain uses TRBV30 and TRBJ2-7; tentatively, D is TRBD2 (5 bases). The sequencing input was naive CD4+ T cells from PBMCs. As to subset: CD45RA+ positively selected. This sequence originates from a man aged 18 to 29 in good health. Some clones in this sample may be carry-over from other donors' samples. The CDR3 region has the DNA TGTGCCAGAGCCAGCGGAATCTCCTACGAGCAGTACTTC. Its protein is CARASGISYEQYF.